The rows below give T cell receptor beta chains drawn from one sample of a study of shared clonotypes between healthy human individuals. Only in-frame clones appear in the TCRdb table, and some are missing; sequencing was by immunoSEQ multiplex PCR. The top ten clones hold 34% of a sample with some 700,000 clones, about 92% of them seen once. What was sequenced was memory CD8+ T cells from PBMCs. Source of these receptors: a man between 18 and 35 years old in good health. Some clones in this sample may be carry-over from other donors' samples. Both conserved end residues are part of each CDR3. A D gene is named only where the DNA matches it firmly. Not all rows give a size; the values are once, few, many and, for expanded clones, a class.

TRBJ1-5 TRBV19 TRBD1 - CASSTDRAGNQPQHF TGTGCCAGTAGTACCGACAGGGCAGGCAATCAGCCCCAGCATTTT
TRBJ1-2 TRBV6-5 - - CASSYSQEVLHGYTF TGTGCCAGCAGTTACTCGCAGGAGGTGCTCCATGGCTACACCTTC
TRBJ1-1 TRBV27 TRBD1 once CASSPTGGLAEAFF TGTGCCAGCAGTCCGACAGGGGGCCTGGCTGAAGCTTTCTTT
TRBJ1-4 TRBV4-1 - - CASSLQGQYPNEKLFF TGCGCCAGCAGCCTGCAAGGACAGTACCCTAATGAAAAACTGTTTTTT
TRBJ1-5 TRBV28 - - CASGQFENNQPQHF TGTGCCAGTGGACAGTTTGAGAACAATCAGCCCCAGCATTTT
TRBJ2-7 TRBV28 TRBD1 - CASSPKTGRYEQYF TGTGCCAGCAGTCCCAAGACAGGGCGGTACGAGCAGTACTTC
TRBJ2-7 TRBV30 - - CAGPGPRGEQYF TGTGCCGGACCCGGGCCTAGGGGCGAGCAGTACTTC
TRBJ2-7 TRBV28 TRBD2 - CASSRTPSGRTPYEQYF TGTGCCAGCAGTCGAACCCCCAGCGGGAGAACTCCCTACGAGCAGTACTTC
TRBJ2-4 TRBV30 - - CASTLGGPKNIQYF -
TRBJ2-7 TRBV9 - - CASSTRPGHIYEQYF TGTGCCAGCAGCACTAGGCCGGGACACATCTACGAGCAGTACTTC
TRBJ2-3 TRBV5-5 - few CASSFRSDTQYF TGTGCCAGCAGCTTCAGAAGCGATACGCAGTATTTT
TRBJ1-5 TRBV5-6 TRBD1 - CASSLRWDRGQPQHF TGTGCCAGCAGCTTGAGGTGGGACAGAGGGCAGCCCCAGCATTTT
TRBJ2-5 TRBV19 TRBD1 - CASSPGTGGSETQYF TGTGCCAGTAGCCCCGGGACAGGGGGTTCAGAGACCCAGTACTTC